The 22 T cell receptor beta chains reported below all come from one sample, sequenced in a study of regulatory T cells in long-lasting Graves disease (dated by TCRdb to about 2021). The method behind the library was multiplex PCR. The sequencing machine was an Illumina HiSeq 4000. TCR beta libraries were built with iRepertoire HTBI primers and Arm-PCR amplification of CDR3 regions. In TCRdb, the public reads were trimmed at Q25 with fastp and aligned with MiXCR, with productive beta chains retained. All rows with the same CDR3 protein become a single entry with the most common DNA and genes. For this sample there are around 400,000 distinct CDR3 sequences; 15% appear just once. The top ten clonotypes cover about 20% of the sample. The time point label of this sample denotes: newly diagnosed GD, antithyroid drugs for less than 3 months. For both TCR sequencing and RNA sequencing, RNA was extracted from PBMCs in TRIzol.

Material: peripheral blood mononuclear cells (PBMCs), obtained at new diagnosis, from a patient treated with antithyroid drugs. Every receptor here comes from a female donor with Graves disease.

This clonotype was picked up a small number of times. The chain uses TRBV7-2 and TRBJ2-7; the match to TRBD2 covers 9 bases. The V gene's germline CDR1 is SGHTA and CDR2 FQGNSA. V lost 5 bases to trimming and J lost 4 bases; unmatched junction nucleotides: 3. This CDR3 comprises 13 residues. The CDR3 region has the DNA TGTGCCAGCAGCGCTAGCGGGAAGTACGAGCAGTACTTC. This translates into CASSASGKYEQYF.

The chain joins TRBV29-1 to TRBJ2-1; the D is unclear. CDR3 length equals 10 residues. V lost 4 bases and J lost 6, with 4 bases in between. Looked up from germline, CDR1 is SQVTM and CDR2 is ANQGSEA. CDR3 nucleotide sequence: TGCAGCGTTGGCGGCAATGAGCAGTTCTTC. This gives the protein CSVGGNEQFF.

This clonotype turned up a few times. This chain joins TRBV20-1 and TRBJ1-2, with D hard to call. This CDR3 region has 13 residues. The V gene lost 1 base and the J gene lost 9 bases, with 15 bases spanning the gap. Germline assignment: CDR1 DFQATT and CDR2 SNEGSKA (reference sequence). DNA for the CDR3: TGCAGTGCTAGAGGATCCGGGATCAGGCGCTACACCTTC. It encodes CSARGSGIRRYTF.

The chain is built from TRBV7-2 and TRBJ2-6, with D uncertain. Between the trimmed V and J ends, which lost 2 bases and 0 bases, there was a span of 11 bases. Germline V gives CDR1 SGHTA, CDR2 FQGNSA. The CDR3 is 17 amino acids. Here the CDR3 DNA reads TGTGCCAGCAGCTTACAAGGTAGTACCTCTGGGGCCAACGTCCTGACTTTC. Protein: CASSLQGSTSGANVLTF.

This clonotype was detected only a few times. The V and J genes are TRBV6-1 and TRBJ1-2, with D tentatively TRBD1 (6 bases). The CDR3 runs 17 residues. The germline V gene has CDR1 MNHNS and CDR2 SASEGT. V was pared by 1 base and J by 1 base, with 16 bases between. CDR3 sequence (DNA): TGTGCCAGCAGTGAAGAACCCGGGACATGGATTAACTATGGCTACACCTTC. It encodes CASSEEPGTWINYGYTF.

This clonotype was detected ten times or more. The chain recombines TRBV2 with TRBJ2-2; TRBD2 aligns across 8 bases. The CDR3 consists of 14 residues. The junction had 3 bases not matched to a gene; V was cut back by 5 bases and J by 4 bases. Germline lookup yields CDR1 SNHLY and CDR2 FYNNEI. CDR3 nucleotide sequence: TGTGCCAGCAGTACTAGCGGTGCCACCGGGGAGCTGTTTTTT. It yields the protein CASSTSGATGELFF.

Many counts were recorded for this clonotype. J is TRBJ2-7 and V is TRBV5-1, with no clear D. V was shortened by 5 bases and J by 1 base, with 13 bases between the two germline ends. CDR1 is SGHRS, CDR2 YFSETQ, per germline. The CDR3 is made up of 14 amino acids. In DNA, the CDR3 is TGCGCCAGCAGATCGGGCGCGAATTCCTACGAGCAGTACTTC. This gives the protein CASRSGANSYEQYF.

This sequence joins TRBV20-1 and TRBJ2-1; 13 bases are shared with TRBD2. The V segment lost 0 bases and the J segment 9 bases; nucleotides outside the gene matches: 8. This CDR3 spans 16 amino acids. Germline V CDR1 and CDR2: DFQATT, SNEGSKA (reference sequence). Written as DNA, the CDR3 is TGCAGTGCTAGAGATCTGAGGACTAGCGGGGGAGTTGAGCAGTTCTTC. This sequence encodes CSARDLRTSGGVEQFF.

This clonotype appeared many times. This chain links TRBV12-3 or TRBV12-4 with TRBJ2-3; D remains unclear. Deletions cut 7 bases from V and 2 bases from J, with 10 bases between. This CDR3 spans 13 amino acids. The CDR3 here is CASTVQITDTQYF. The CDR3 DNA is TGTGCCAGCACGGTCCAAATCACAGATACGCAGTATTTT.

The sample holds many counts of this clonotype. This sequence joins TRBV27 and TRBJ2-2, with a weak D call TRBD1 (6 bases). The CDR3 has 15 amino acids. Germline V lookup: CDR1 MNHEY, CDR2 SMNVEV (reference sequence). Trimming took off 0 bases at V and 4 bases at J, with 9 bases between the two ends. CDR3 bases: TGTGCCAGCAGTTTATCGGGGGCAGGCACCGGGGAGCTGTTTTTT. Its translation: CASSLSGAGTGELFF.

J is TRBJ2-3 and V is TRBV6-1; D not certain. The CDR3 loop spans 13 amino acids. CDR1 is MNHNS, CDR2 SASEGT, per germline. V was cut by 6 bases and J by 4 bases, with 11 bases left in between. CDR3 region: CASSPPAADTQYF. The CDR3 DNA is TGTGCCAGCAGCCCTCCTGCGGCAGATACGCAGTATTTT.

This clonotype was seen repeatedly, ten times or more. This chain links TRBV29-1 with TRBJ1-2, with D unclear. The CDR3 totals 12 residues. Germline loops: CDR1 SQVTM, CDR2 ANQGSEA. Trimming removed 8 bases at V and 4 bases at J, with 14 bases between. The chain's CDR3 is CSTEGVFYGYTF. The CDR3 DNA reads as TGCAGCACCGAGGGCGTCTTCTATGGCTACACCTTC. Full variable domain (missing parts from reference TRBV29-1 and TRBJ1-2): SAVISQKPSRDICQRGTSLTIQCQVDSQVTMMFWYRQQPGQSLTLIATANQGSEATYESGFVIDKFPISRPNLTFSTLTVSNMSPEDSSIYLCSTEGVFYGYTFGSGTRLTVV.

This clonotype was seen at least ten times. This rearrangement joins TRBV10-3 to TRBJ2-3; 16 nucleotides line up with TRBD2. CDR3 size: 18 residues. CDR1 is ENHRY and CDR2 is SYGVKD in the germline V gene. The V and J ends lost 6 bases and 3 bases, in that order; junction bases with no gene match: 9. The CDR3 nucleotides are TGTGCCATCAGGGCCGGGACTAGCGGGAGGGTGCCAACAGATACGCAGTATTTT. Translated: CAIRAGTSGRVPTDTQYF.

This clonotype was detected a few times. The rearrangement uses TRBV6-1 and TRBJ1-1; D call uncertain. The germline V gene encodes CDR1 MNHNS and CDR2 SASEGT. V was pared by 7 bases and J by 4 bases, with 22 bases between. The CDR3 has 16 amino acids. The CDR3 coding sequence is TGTGCCAGCAAACAATCGGGTAGCCCCCTCCGCACTGAAGCTTTCTTT. It is translated as CASKQSGSPLRTEAFF.

This clonotype has a handful of counts. The rearrangement links TRBV7-3 to TRBJ2-1; the match to TRBD2 covers 8 bases. The CDR3 is made up of 16 amino acids. Germline V lookup: CDR1 SGHTA, CDR2 FQGTGA. The ends lost 1 base at V and 10 bases at J; junction bases unmatched: 12. The CDR3 spells CASSLSTSGIPGEQFF. Here the CDR3 DNA reads TGTGCCAGCAGCTTAAGCACTAGCGGTATCCCGGGGGAGCAGTTCTTC.

Many counts were recorded for this clonotype. Here the CDR3 reads CSVDRAGTEAFF. The CDR3 DNA reads as TGCAGCGTTGACCGGGCGGGGACTGAAGCTTTCTTT. This chain links TRBV29-1 with TRBJ1-1; no definite D call. Per the germline V gene, CDR1 is SQVTM and CDR2 is ANQGSEA. This CDR3 region has 12 residues. Deletions cut 3 bases from V and 5 bases from J, with 10 bases between.

The rearrangement uses TRBV7-9 and TRBJ1-1; D ambiguous. The germline V gene encodes CDR1 SEHNR and CDR2 FQNEAQ (reference sequence). V was trimmed by 4 bases and J by 3 bases, leaving 9 bases between them. CDR3 length: 13 residues. In nucleotides, the CDR3 is TGTGCCAGCAGCTCCCTGTTGGACACTGAAGCTTTCTTT. Protein: CASSSLLDTEAFF.

There are a few counts of this clonotype. With a much larger clone just one base away, this may be a read error. V gene TRBV7-9 combines with J gene TRBJ2-1; D is perhaps TRBD2 (5 bases). V lost 1 base and J lost 3, with 13 bases in between. Germline CDR1 reads SEHNR; CDR2 reads FQNEAQ (reference sequence). The CDR3 has 16 residues. This chain's CDR3 is CASSLVGQEVYNEQFF. CDR3 coding DNA: TGTGCCAGCAGCTTAGTAGGGCAGGAGGTCTACAATGAGCAGTTCTTC.

This clonotype has a count of ten or more. The rearrangement joins TRBV20-1 to TRBJ2-7, with 8 positions matching TRBD2. Germline V gene sequence: CDR1 DFQATT, CDR2 SNEGSKA (reference sequence). Trimming took 0 bases from V and 6 from J; bases not matched to a gene: 16. This CDR3 is 17 amino acids long. CDR3 DNA sequence: TGCAGTGCTAGAGATTTCGCCCAAGCGGGAGTAAGAGGCGAGCAGTACTTC. Encoded protein: CSARDFAQAGVRGEQYF.

The chain combines TRBV6-5 with TRBJ1-2, with D unclear. The V and J ends lost 2 bases and 7 bases respectively, with 8 bases between them. The CDR3 runs 12 residues. The germline V gene has CDR1 MNHEY and CDR2 SVGAGI. CDR3 amino acids: CASSYREGGYTF. CDR3 in DNA: TGTGCCAGCAGTTACCGAGAGGGTGGCTACACCTTC.

This clonotype occurred many times. The chain carries TRBV7-9 and TRBJ2-3, with D unresolved. The CDR3 covers 17 residues. The ends were cut back, 0 bases at V and 0 bases at J, with 13 bases in the middle. The V gene's germline CDR1 is SEHNR and CDR2 FQNEAQ (reference sequence). CDR3 region: CASSLAGNTDSTDTQYF. The CDR3 nucleotides are TGTGCCAGCAGCTTAGCGGGAAATACCGACAGCACAGATACGCAGTATTTT.

This clonotype was found many times. V and J are TRBV2 and TRBJ2-5; D is uncertain. The CDR3 loop spans 15 amino acids. Germline V gives CDR1 SNHLY, CDR2 FYNNEI. The V and J ends lost 5 bases and 1 base respectively, with 14 bases between them. CDR3 sequence: CASSPIRGVQETQYF. CDR3 nucleotide sequence: TGTGCCAGCAGTCCAATCCGAGGAGTCCAAGAGACCCAGTACTTC.